A single sample gave rise to the 24 T cell receptor beta chains below, sequenced in a study of shared clonotypes between healthy human individuals (dated by TCRdb to the early 2020s). Library creation used the immunoSEQ multiplex PCR assay. TCRdb's version of the immuneACCESS table is confined to in-frame rearrangements and falls short of the full clone set. An unresolved V gene accounts for under half of the shortfall where checked; the remainder is of unknown origin. Present in this sample are about 600,000 clones, around 97% of which were seen just once. The ten biggest clones cover approximately 0.057% of the sample. The sample was naive CD4+ T cells sorted from blood. Reading the label with the study, this specimen's cell subset or site is: CD45RA+ positively selected. These receptors were obtained from a woman between 25 and 40 years old in good health.

The genes are TRBV7-9 and TRBJ2-7; TRBD2 aligns across 8 bases. V lost 1 base to trimming and J lost 0 bases; unmatched junction nucleotides: 5. The CDR3 has 16 amino acids. The germline V gene encodes CDR1 SEHNR and CDR2 FQNEAQ (reference sequence). The CDR3 loop reads CASSLDLAGPSYEQYF. CDR3 in DNA: TGTGCCAGCAGCTTAGATCTAGCGGGCCCCTCCTACGAGCAGTACTTC. The full variable domain, its missing parts supplied by reference TRBV7-9 and TRBJ2-7, is DTGVSQNPRHKITKRGQNVTFRCDPISEHNRLYWYRQTLGQGPEFLTYFQNEAQLEKSRLLSDRFSAERPKGSFSTLEIQRTEQGDSAMYLCASSLDLAGPSYEQYFGPGTRLTVT.

The chain employs TRBV6-5 and TRBJ2-3; 9 bases map to TRBD1. CDR1 is MNHEY, CDR2 SVGAGI, per germline. V lost 5 bases to trimming and J lost 3 bases; unmatched junction nucleotides: 6. The length of the CDR3 is 15 residues. The CDR3 loop is CASSRTGALTDTQYF. In DNA, the CDR3 is TGTGCCAGCAGTAGGACAGGGGCATTGACAGATACGCAGTATTTT.

This clone was seen more than once but under ten times. V is TRBV2 and J is TRBJ2-7, with no clear D. Trimming took off 6 bases at V and 3 bases at J, with 9 bases between the two ends. The CDR3 sequence is 12 residues long. Germline V gene sequence: CDR1 SNHLY, CDR2 FYNNEI. Here the CDR3 reads CASRAEGYEQYF. Written as DNA, the CDR3 is TGTGCCAGCAGAGCTGAAGGCTACGAGCAGTACTTC.

The genes are TRBV7-9 and TRBJ2-1; 10 bases are shared with TRBD2. Germline CDR1 and CDR2: SEHNR and FQNEAQ (reference sequence). The CDR3 covers 16 residues. The J segment lost 3 bases and the V segment lost 4 bases, leaving 6 bases of the junction unmatched. CDR3 DNA sequence: TGTGCCAGCAGCTCCGGGTCTAGCGGGAGCTACAATGAGCAGTTCTTC. Residues: CASSSGSSGSYNEQFF. Using reference TRBV7-9 and TRBJ2-1 for the parts outside the CDR3, the full variable domain is DTGVSQNPRHKITKRGQNVTFRCDPISEHNRLYWYRQTLGQGPEFLTYFQNEAQLEKSRLLSDRFSAERPKGSFSTLEIQRTEQGDSAMYLCASSSGSSGSYNEQFFGPGTRLTVL.

The gene calls are TRBV4-1 and TRBJ2-1; 11 bases align to TRBD2. Per the germline V gene, CDR1 is MGHRA and CDR2 is YSYEKL. CDR3 size: 20 residues. J gave up 2 bases and V 1 base, and 13 bases lay outside the gene matches. This chain's CDR3 is CASSQGTYFRLAGPYNEQFF. In DNA, the CDR3 is TGCGCCAGCAGCCAAGGCACGTACTTCAGACTAGCGGGGCCCTACAATGAGCAGTTCTTC.

The chain combines TRBV11-2 with TRBJ2-6; 9 nucleotides match TRBD1. The CDR3 consists of 18 residues. Germline V gene lookup returns CDR1 SGHAT and CDR2 FQNNGV. With V trimmed by 5 bases and J by 0 bases, 8 bases remained unmatched. The CDR3 DNA reads TGTGCCAGCAGCCCAAGGACAGGGGACCCCTCTGGGGCCAACGTCCTGACTTTC. As protein: CASSPRTGDPSGANVLTF.

This chain links TRBV28 with TRBJ2-1; 9 bases agree with TRBD2. CDR1 MDHEN and CDR2 SYDVKM come from the germline V gene. V gave up 5 bases and J gave up 2 bases; unmatched junction bases: 4. The CDR3 consists of 15 residues. The CDR3 bases are TGTGCCAGCAGTCGAACTAGCGGGCCCTACAATGAGCAGTTCTTC. Amino acids: CASSRTSGPYNEQFF.

The CDR3, as DNA: TGTGCCATACGGGGCAAGGGGGCATATGGCTACACCTTC. Translation: CAIRGKGAYGYTF. This sequence joins TRBV6-1 and TRBJ1-2; TRBD1 agrees at 7 bases. CDR3 length equals 13 residues. The germline V gene has CDR1 MNHNS and CDR2 SASEGT. Trimming removed 10 bases from V and 5 bases from J; junction bases left unmatched: 10.

This chain uses TRBV5-1 with TRBJ2-7; TRBD2 matches at 9 bases. Germline assignment: CDR1 SGHRS and CDR2 YFSETQ. The length of the CDR3 is 14 residues. Germline trimming cut 3 bases from V and 5 bases from J; bases unmatched to any gene: 6. In DNA, the CDR3 is TGCGCCAGCAGCTCAGGACTAGCGATCCACGAGCAGTACTTC. This encodes CASSSGLAIHEQYF.

The chain has TRBV5-1 and TRBJ2-3; unclear D gene. Germline V gives CDR1 SGHRS, CDR2 YFSETQ. The CDR3 is 15 residues long. V was cut by 4 bases and J by 0 bases, with 12 bases left in between. The CDR3 bases are TGCGCCAGCAGCCGCGGCCTCGCTAGCACAGATACGCAGTATTTT. This gives the protein CASSRGLASTDTQYF.

V usage is TRBV4-1 and J usage is TRBJ2-7, with D perhaps being TRBD1 or TRBD2 (5 bases each). Germline lookup yields CDR1 MGHRA and CDR2 YSYEKL. V was trimmed by 4 bases and J by 3 bases, leaving 16 bases between them. The CDR3 is 15 residues long. As DNA, the CDR3 is TGCGCCAGCAGCCTATTCCGGGACCAAATCTACGAGCAGTACTTC. Its translation: CASSLFRDQIYEQYF.

V gene TRBV6-6 combines with J gene TRBJ1-4, with a possible D match to TRBD1 (6 bases). Germline V gene data show CDR1 as MNHNY and CDR2 as SVGAGI (reference sequence). The CDR3 length is 15 residues. Deletions cut 7 bases from V and 8 bases from J, with 20 bases between. The CDR3 region is CASTNQGRPEEKLFF. The CDR3, as DNA: TGTGCCAGCACCAATCAGGGGCGGCCGGAGGAAAAACTGTTTTTT.

The chain is built from TRBV28 and TRBJ2-4; D uncertain. V lost 4 bases and J 0 bases, leaving 10 bases between the germline ends. The CDR3 is made up of 15 amino acids. From germline, CDR1 is MDHEN and CDR2 SYDVKM. The CDR3 coding sequence is TGTGCCAGCAGTTACGAGGCTTTAGCCAAAAACATTCAGTACTTC. Protein product: CASSYEALAKNIQYF.

The chain employs TRBV28 and TRBJ1-1; D possibly corresponds to TRBD1 (6 bases). The CDR3 contains 21 residues. The germline gives CDR1 MDHEN, CDR2 SYDVKM. Trimming shortened V by 6 bases and J by 0 bases, and 32 bases separated the two germline ends. The CDR3 bases are TGTGCCAGCAGCCACCGAATGCCCAAGAAACAGGGTCGGTCAATGAACACTGAAGCTTTCTTT. Protein product: CASSHRMPKKQGRSMNTEAFF.

The CDR3 region has the DNA TGTGCCAGCTCCCCGGACAGGTCCGTCACTGAAGCTTTCTTT. Protein sequence: CASSPDRSVTEAFF. V usage is TRBV18 and J usage is TRBJ1-1; 7 nucleotides match TRBD1. Trimming removed 6 bases from V and 4 bases from J; junction bases left unmatched: 8. CDR3 length: 14 amino acids. Germline V lookup: CDR1 KGHSH, CDR2 LQKENI.

The chain uses TRBV28 and TRBJ1-4; maybe TRBD1 (5 bases). Trimming took off 8 bases at V and 14 bases at J, with 12 bases between the two ends. The CDR3 runs to 10 residues. Germline loops: CDR1 MDHEN, CDR2 SYDVKM. The CDR3 reads CASGWGFLFF. As DNA, the CDR3 is TGTGCCAGCGGATGGGGGTTCCTGTTTTTT.

V usage is TRBV21-1 and J usage is TRBJ2-7; the table gives TRBD2 as D, unverified against the DNA. TRBV21-1 has pseudogene status. This CDR3 region has 16 residues. For the CDR3, the DNA is TGTGCCAGCAGCAAAGTAACCGGGACTCCTACCTACGAGCAGTACTTC. Its protein product is CASSKVTGTPTYEQYF.

With regard to this clone: The sample contains more than one DNA sequence encoding this CDR3. The CDR3 DNA follows: TGTGCCAGCAGCTTCGGCAGCCAAGAGACCCAGTACTTC. Residues: CASSFGSQETQYF. The genes are TRBV11-2 and TRBJ2-5; no clear D gene. Germline V gene sequence: CDR1 SGHAT, CDR2 FQNNGV. This CDR3 region has 13 residues. V was pared by 3 bases and J by 1 base, with 6 bases between. Combining the CDR3 with reference TRBV11-2 and TRBJ2-5 gives the whole variable domain EAGVAQSPRYKIIEKRQSVAFWCNPISGHATLYWYQQILGQGPKLLIQFQNNGVVDDSQLPKDRFSAERLKGVDSTLKIQPAKLEDSAVYLCASSFGSQETQYFGPGTRLLVL.

The chain uses TRBV7-9 and TRBJ2-7; 11 positions agree with TRBD2. Trimming at V came to 3 bases and at J to 2 bases, leaving 9 bases not matched to a gene. The CDR3 totals 17 residues. CDR1 is SEHNR and CDR2 is FQNEAQ in the germline V gene (reference sequence). The CDR3 DNA follows: TGTGCCAGCAGCTTGATCCATAGCGGGAGGGTGACCTACGAGCAGTACTTC. Residues: CASSLIHSGRVTYEQYF.

About this clone itself: Within the sample, other DNA sequences also encode this same CDR3. V is TRBV18 and J is TRBJ1-5, with D tentatively TRBD1 (5 bases). With 1 base removed from V and 7 bases from J, the gap between germline ends came to 8 bases. CDR3 length: 13 amino acids. CDR1 and CDR2 (germline): KGHSH, LQKENI. The CDR3 DNA follows: TGTGCCAGCTCACCACGTGGGGACCAGCCCCAGCATTTT. It codes for CASSPRGDQPQHF.

The chain has TRBV12-2 and TRBJ2-7. TRBV12-2 represents a pseudogene. The CDR3 has 15 residues. This CDR3 is CASRLATRTAYEQYF. CDR3 sequence (DNA): TGTGCAAGTCGCTTAGCGACTAGGACAGCTTACGAGCAGTACTTC.

This chain links TRBV6-1 with TRBJ2-6; possibly TRBD2 for D (7 bases). CDR1 MNHNS and CDR2 SASEGT come from the germline V gene. The CDR3 is made up of 16 amino acids. The ends were cut back, 1 base at V and 4 bases at J, with 11 bases in the middle. CDR3 DNA sequence: TGTGCCAGCAGTGAAGGTGCGGGGGCAGGGGCCAACGTCCTGACTTTC. Protein sequence: CASSEGAGAGANVLTF.

The V and J genes are TRBV28 and TRBJ1-2, with TRBD1 identical over 9 bases. After removal of 3 bases from V and 8 bases from J, the junction contained 4 bases not matched to a gene. The length of the CDR3 is 13 residues. In germline, CDR1 is MDHEN, CDR2 SYDVKM. CDR3 DNA: TGTGCCAGCAGTTTGAACAGGGGGCAAGGCTACACCTTC. This gives the protein CASSLNRGQGYTF.

The chain couples TRBV28 to TRBJ1-1, with D possibly matching TRBD1 (5 bases). V was trimmed by 5 bases and J by 6 bases, leaving 16 bases between them. CDR1 and CDR2 (germline): MDHEN, SYDVKM. The CDR3 has 14 residues. The CDR3 coding sequence is TGTGCCAGCAGTCCCTCGGGACTGCGGGCTGAAGCTTTCTTT. It encodes CASSPSGLRAEAFF. Full variable domain (outside the CDR3, taken from reference TRBV28 and TRBJ1-1): DVKVTQSSRYLVKRTGEKVFLECVQDMDHENMFWYRQDPGLGLRLIYFSYDVKMKEKGDIPEGYSVSREKKERFSLILESASTNQTSMYLCASSPSGLRAEAFFGQGTRLTVV.